Shown below are 31 T cell receptor beta chains from a single sample sequenced in a study of shared clonotypes between healthy human individuals. Measured with immunoSEQ multiplex PCR; TCRdb has only the in-frame clones, and not every one. Of about 480,000 clones listed, over 60% are singletons. The sample comprised PBMCs. These TCRs come from a woman between 40 and 50 years old in good health. Some clones in this sample may be carry-over from other donors' samples.

The sample holds a few counts of this clone. The gene calls are TRBV7-2 and TRBJ2-3; possible D gene TRBD2, 7 bases. The V gene lost 10 bases and the J gene lost 14 bases, with 19 bases spanning the gap. CDR3 size: 11 residues. Germline loops: CDR1 SGHTA, CDR2 FQGNSA. The CDR3 DNA is TGTGCCACCTGGGGGGGCGGAGTAAGGTATTTT. Translation: CATWGGGVRYF.

V usage is TRBV5-1 and J usage is TRBJ1-2; no definite D call. The CDR3 runs to 15 residues. The V and J ends lost 4 bases and 1 base respectively, with 14 bases between them. Germline-derived CDR1 and CDR2 are SGHRS and YFSETQ. Written as DNA, the CDR3 is TGCGCCAGCAGCCTATCCGCCGCCAATAACTATGGCTACACCTTC. Amino acid sequence: CASSLSAANNYGYTF. The variable domain in full, completed from reference TRBV5-1 and TRBJ1-2, reads KAGVTQTPRYLIKTRGQQVTLSCSPISGHRSVSWYQQTPGQGLQFLFEYFSETQRNKGNFPGRFSGRQFSNSRSEMNVSTLELGDSALYLCASSLSAANNYGYTFGSGTRLTVV.

This chain joins TRBV30 and TRBJ2-3, with 10 bases matching TRBD2. V lost 1 base to trimming and J lost 0 bases; unmatched junction nucleotides: 4. The CDR3 is 16 residues long. Germline CDR1 GTSNPN, CDR2 SVGIG (reference sequence). DNA for the CDR3: TGTGCCTGGAGTGGCGGACTAGCGGAAAGCACAGATACGCAGTATTTT. Translated, it gives CAWSGGLAESTDTQYF.

This clone was detected only once. The CDR3 loop is CASSLGQGTTDTQYF. The CDR3 DNA follows: TGTGCCAGCAGCTTGGGACAGGGAACCACAGATACGCAGTATTTT. The chain employs TRBV21-1 and TRBJ2-3; the table's D gene call, TRBD1, was not cross checked with the DNA. TRBV21-1 is a documented pseudogene. This CDR3 has 15 amino acids.

This clone was counted only a few times. This chain uses TRBV18 with TRBJ1-1; 9 bases map to TRBD1. V shed 4 bases and J 1 base; nucleotides not matched to a gene: 1. The CDR3 is 14 amino acids. Germline V gene lookup returns CDR1 KGHSH and CDR2 LQKENI. CDR3 sequence: CASSLQGANTEAFF. CDR3 nucleotide sequence: TGTGCCAGCTCACTACAGGGGGCGAACACTGAAGCTTTCTTT.

On this clone: The sample holds other DNA sequences that translate to the same CDR3. The chain links TRBV5-1 to TRBJ1-1, with a tentative D call TRBD1 (5 bases). CDR1 is SGHRS, CDR2 YFSETQ, per germline. The CDR3 is made up of 16 amino acids. V lost 1 base and J lost 1, with 14 bases in between. CDR3 bases: TGCGCCAGCAGCTTGACTGCCGGGACTGAGAACACTGAAGCTTTCTTT. Its protein is CASSLTAGTENTEAFF.

The rearrangement joins TRBV6-1 to TRBJ2-5; TRBD2 matches 14 bases. Germline V CDR1 and CDR2: MNHNS, SASEGT. The CDR3 is 16 amino acids. The ends lost 4 bases at V and 4 bases at J; junction bases unmatched: 5. The CDR3 reads CASSVGTSGRGETQYF. The CDR3 nucleotides are TGTGCCAGCAGTGTTGGGACTAGCGGGAGAGGAGAGACCCAGTACTTC.

This clone was found once. The chain combines TRBV28 with TRBJ2-3; 7 bases align to TRBD2. Looked up from germline, CDR1 is MDHEN and CDR2 is SYDVKM. The V and J ends lost 3 bases and 1 base, in that order; junction bases with no gene match: 7. CDR3 size: 16 residues. The DNA for the CDR3 is TGTGCCAGCAGTTTCTTGGGAGCGGGGCGCACAGATACGCAGTATTTT. It is translated as CASSFLGAGRTDTQYF.

This sequence joins TRBV2 and TRBJ2-5, with D perhaps matching TRBD1 (5 bases). Per germline, CDR1 SNHLY and CDR2 FYNNEI. V was shortened by 3 bases and J by 4 bases, with 12 bases between the two germline ends. The CDR3 is made up of 14 amino acids. The CDR3: CASSDPRGRETQYF. DNA for the CDR3: TGTGCCAGCAGTGACCCTAGGGGCCGAGAGACCCAGTACTTC.

The sample holds one count of this clone. The chain recombines TRBV14 with TRBJ2-7; TRBD2 is a possible D gene (6 bases). This CDR3 is built from 19 residues. The germline V and J ends were trimmed by 2 bases and 0 bases, with 23 bases remaining between them. From germline, CDR1 is SGHDN and CDR2 FVKESK. CDR3 bases: TGTGCCAGCAGCCAATCAGCGGTCCGGAGGGGAGCGAGCTCCTACGAGCAGTACTTC. It encodes CASSQSAVRRGASSYEQYF.

This chain connects TRBV11-2 to TRBJ1-2, with D maybe TRBD1 (5 bases). Germline loops: CDR1 SGHAT, CDR2 FQNNGV. V was clipped by 5 bases and J by 6 bases, with 13 bases between them. The CDR3 consists of 13 residues. This CDR3 reads CASSPRQGDGYTF. CDR3 in DNA: TGTGCCAGCAGCCCTAGGCAGGGCGATGGCTACACCTTC. The full variable domain, completed using reference TRBV11-2 and TRBJ1-2, is EAGVAQSPRYKIIEKRQSVAFWCNPISGHATLYWYQQILGQGPKLLIQFQNNGVVDDSQLPKDRFSAERLKGVDSTLKIQPAKLEDSAVYLCASSPRQGDGYTFGSGTRLTVV.

This clone was recorded a few times. The V call is TRBV7-8, the J call TRBJ1-4; D gene uncertain. V lost 4 bases and J lost 8, with 17 bases in between. The V gene's germline CDR1 is SGHVS and CDR2 FQNEAQ. This CDR3 region has 15 residues. The CDR3 region is CASSWSGEVGEKLFF. In DNA form, the CDR3 reads TGTGCCAGCAGCTGGAGTGGAGAAGTGGGGGAAAAACTGTTTTTT.

The V call is TRBV7-3, the J call TRBJ2-5, with D unresolved. Germline lookup yields CDR1 SGHTA and CDR2 FQGTGA. The CDR3 totals 13 residues. Trimming took off 5 bases at V and 5 bases at J, with 12 bases between the two ends. As DNA, the CDR3 is TGTGCCAGCAGCCCCCGGAGAGGCGAGACCCAGTACTTC. It codes for CASSPRRGETQYF.

The chain carries TRBV5-1 and TRBJ1-2, with D hard to call. Germline CDR1 reads SGHRS; CDR2 reads YFSETQ. The CDR3 extends over 14 amino acids. With 2 bases removed from V and 5 bases from J, the gap between germline ends came to 13 bases. Here the CDR3 reads CASSFSGPLYGYTF. The DNA for the CDR3 is TGCGCCAGCAGCTTCTCAGGACCTCTTTATGGCTACACCTTC.

The chain is built from TRBV2 and TRBJ2-5; 9 bases are shared with TRBD2. The J call may be wrong; the DNA end is better matched by TRBJ2-7. Germline values: CDR1 SNHLY, CDR2 FYNNEI. CDR3 length: 14 amino acids. CDR3 sequence (DNA): TGTGCCAGCAGGCCCGGGACTAGCATCTACGAGCAGTACTTC. It translates to CASRPGTSIYEQYF.

This chain links TRBV5-4 with TRBJ2-3, with D maybe TRBD2 (6 bases). V was pared by 1 base and J by 6 bases, with 15 bases between. The CDR3 contains 15 residues. The germline V gene encodes CDR1 SGHNT and CDR2 YYREEE (reference sequence). CDR3 amino acids: CASSLSAGWDDTQYF. CDR3 nucleotides: TGTGCCAGCAGCTTGTCGGCGGGATGGGACGATACGCAGTATTTT.

The chain has TRBV2 and TRBJ2-6, with 7 bases aligning to TRBD2. Germline CDR1 SNHLY, CDR2 FYNNEI. Trimming took 8 bases from V and 1 from J; bases not matched to a gene: 2. The CDR3 sequence is 14 residues long. The CDR3 here is CASGRESGANVLTF. In DNA form, the CDR3 reads TGTGCCAGCGGGCGGGAGTCTGGGGCCAACGTCCTGACTTTC.

The chain uses TRBV18 and TRBJ1-3; weak D call: TRBD1 (5 bases). The V end lost 1 base, the J end lost 3 bases, and 10 bases lay between the germline ends. Germline V gene sequence: CDR1 KGHSH, CDR2 LQKENI. CDR3 size: 15 residues. The CDR3 DNA reads as TGTGCCAGCTCACCACGGAGTCAGGGTGGAAACACCATATATTTT. The encoded protein is CASSPRSQGGNTIYF.

About this clone itself: A single base is all that separates this from a far larger clone, so a read error is likely. Other DNA sequences of this sample code for an identical CDR3. This chain connects TRBV29-1 to TRBJ2-7, with D possibly matching TRBD2 (7 bases). CDR1 SQVTM and CDR2 ANQGSEA come from the germline V gene. V lost 6 bases to trimming and J lost 2 bases, with 17 bases between them. The CDR3 contains 14 residues. The CDR3 DNA reads as TGCAGCGTGGGGGCTGGGCGGGAGCCCTACGAGCAGTACTTC. Protein sequence: CSVGAGREPYEQYF.

The chain combines TRBV5-5 with TRBJ1-4, with D perhaps matching TRBD1 (5 bases). Germline-derived CDR1 and CDR2 are SGHKS and YYEKEE (reference sequence). The ends were cut back, 4 bases at V and 0 bases at J, with 10 bases in the middle. CDR3 length equals 15 residues. The CDR3: CASSPTDSTNEKLFF. CDR3 nucleotides: TGTGCCAGCAGCCCGACAGACTCAACTAATGAAAAACTGTTTTTT.

This chain links TRBV5-4 with TRBJ1-4; 8 nucleotides align to TRBD1. The V segment lost 4 bases and the J segment 6 bases; nucleotides outside the gene matches: 11. Germline values: CDR1 SGHNT, CDR2 YYREEE (reference sequence). This CDR3 comprises 16 residues. The CDR3, as DNA: TGTGCCAGCAGCCCCGAGGGGGACAGGTTGGATGAAAAACTGTTTTTT. Protein sequence: CASSPEGDRLDEKLFF.

This clone was recorded a few times. The genes are TRBV10-2 and TRBJ1-5, with 7 bases identical to TRBD1. This CDR3 has 13 amino acids. Trimming at V came to 6 bases and at J to 5 bases, leaving 4 bases not matched to a gene. Germline V gene data show CDR1 as WSHSY and CDR2 as SAAADI. In DNA form, the CDR3 reads TGCGCCAGCAGCGGACAGGCACATCAGCCCCAGCATTTT. It yields the protein CASSGQAHQPQHF.

The genes are TRBV5-5 and TRBJ2-7, with TRBD2 identical over 14 bases. The V gene end was trimmed by 3 bases and the J gene end by 2 bases; junction bases not matched to a gene: 10. Germline-derived CDR1 and CDR2 are SGHKS and YYEKEE (reference sequence). The CDR3 loop spans 18 amino acids. The CDR3 coding sequence is TGTGCCAGCAGCTCCTCCGGGACTAGCGGGAGAGGCGCCTACGAGCAGTACTTC. Translated, it gives CASSSSGTSGRGAYEQYF.

The chain combines TRBV19 with TRBJ2-5; TRBD2 matches 8 bases. The CDR3 length is 14 residues. The V gene end was trimmed by 4 bases and the J gene end by 3 bases; junction bases not matched to a gene: 4. From germline, CDR1 is LNHDA and CDR2 SQIVND (reference sequence). CDR3 in DNA: TGTGCCAGTAGTAGCGGGGGGCTGGAAGAGACCCAGTACTTC. As protein: CASSSGGLEETQYF.

As DNA, the CDR3 is TGTGCCAGCAGCTTGGTCGGGACGGGACCCTACGAGCAGTACTTC. This translates into CASSLVGTGPYEQYF. The gene calls are TRBV5-5 and TRBJ2-7; D tentatively fits TRBD1 or TRBD2 (5 bases each). Germline-derived CDR1 and CDR2 are SGHKS and YYEKEE (reference sequence). The ends were cut back, 0 bases at V and 2 bases at J, with 12 bases in the middle. The CDR3 has 15 residues.

This chain connects TRBV28 to TRBJ1-2; D is possibly TRBD1 (6 bases). CDR1 is MDHEN and CDR2 is SYDVKM in the germline V gene. CDR3 length equals 14 residues. Between the trimmed V and J ends, which lost 5 bases and 1 base, there was a span of 11 bases. The CDR3 DNA sequence: TGTGCCAGCAGTCGGCAGGGGTTTAACTATGGCTACACCTTC. Translation gives CASSRQGFNYGYTF.

The chain joins TRBV7-5 to TRBJ1-6. TRBV7-5 is a pseudogene segment. This CDR3 has 12 amino acids. The CDR3: CVRSQNYSLPGF. The CDR3 DNA reads as TGTGTCAGATCGCAGAACTATTCCTTGCCCGGCTTT.

The gene calls are TRBV5-1 and TRBJ2-7, with 7 bases that match TRBD2. J lost 0 bases, V lost 5 bases, and 20 bases had no gene match. CDR1 is SGHRS, CDR2 YFSETQ, per germline. The CDR3 contains 19 residues. The DNA for the CDR3 is TGCGCCAGCAGTTACGTGGGGGGTTTGCGGCGGGAGTACTCCTACGAGCAGTACTTC. Protein sequence: CASSYVGGLRREYSYEQYF.

Notes on this clone: Within the sample, other DNA sequences also encode this same CDR3. The chain has TRBV6-6 and TRBJ1-1, with D perhaps TRBD1 (6 bases). The CDR3 has 14 amino acids. The V gene's germline CDR1 is MNHNY and CDR2 SVGAGI (reference sequence). V lost 2 bases and J 1 base, leaving 8 bases between the germline ends. The CDR3 reads CASSYGQPNTEAFF. Here the CDR3 DNA reads TGTGCCAGCAGTTACGGACAGCCGAACACTGAAGCTTTCTTT.

This chain uses TRBV30 with TRBJ2-3; 8 bases are shared with TRBD2. CDR3 length equals 16 residues. V was pared by 2 bases and J by 0 bases, with 7 bases of the junction left unmatched. CDR1 and CDR2 from the germline V gene are GTSNPN and SVGIG (reference sequence). This CDR3 reads CAWSLAGDISTDTQYF. The DNA of the CDR3 is TGTGCCTGGAGTCTAGCGGGCGACATTAGCACAGATACGCAGTATTTT.

The genes are TRBV7-2 and TRBJ2-1, with 11 nucleotides matching TRBD2. Germline CDR1 and CDR2: SGHTA and FQGNSA. The CDR3 is 15 residues long. V shed 5 bases, J shed 5 bases, and the junction held 5 bases outside the gene matches. The CDR3 region is CASSLGLAVNNEQFF. The CDR3 DNA sequence: TGTGCCAGCAGCCTGGGACTAGCGGTCAACAATGAGCAGTTCTTC.